One sample yielded the 26 T cell receptor beta chains listed below, sequenced in a study of glioma-infiltrating T cells after dendritic cell vaccination. This table comes from immunoSEQ multiplex PCR, and its TCRdb copy is limited to in-frame clones, with some not included. The table records fewer than 85,000 clones, roughly 90% of them present only once. This sample comprised blood, obtained before dendritic cell vaccination. The receptors were gathered from a human donor with glioblastoma.

This clone was picked up one time. The chain joins TRBV6-1 to TRBJ1-3, with 8 bases aligning to TRBD1. V lost 8 bases, J lost 4 bases, and 7 bases stayed unmatched. The germline gives CDR1 MNHNS, CDR2 SASEGT. The CDR3 spans 14 residues. The CDR3 coding sequence is TGTGCCAGCTCTGCCAGGGGGCAGGGAAACACCATATATTTT. This translates into CASSARGQGNTIYF.

In this sample, this clone turned up once. The rearrangement joins TRBV2 to TRBJ1-1, with no clear D. CDR1 and CDR2 from the germline V gene are SNHLY and FYNNEI. This CDR3 has 13 amino acids. V was cut by 5 bases and J by 3 bases, with 10 bases left in between. This CDR3 reads CASSQVMDTEAFF. CDR3 nucleotides: TGTGCCAGCAGTCAGGTAATGGACACTGAAGCTTTCTTT.

This clone was picked up one time. The V and J genes are TRBV27 and TRBJ2-7, with 7 bases identical to TRBD1. CDR1 is MNHEY, CDR2 SMNVEV, per germline (reference sequence). The CDR3 has 16 residues. Trimming removed 5 bases from V and 2 bases from J; junction bases left unmatched: 12. CDR3 residues: CASSRTWTGPTYEQYF. The CDR3 DNA reads TGTGCCAGCAGTAGAACATGGACAGGACCGACCTACGAGCAGTACTTC.

This clone was seen once. This sequence joins TRBV7-6 and TRBJ1-1; D is possibly TRBD1 (6 bases). The V gene lost 1 base and the J gene lost 5 bases, with 11 bases spanning the gap. Germline V CDR1 and CDR2: SGHVS, FNYEAQ. The CDR3 runs to 14 residues. The CDR3 nucleotides read TGTGCCAGCAGCTTAGACAGGGATGGAACTGAAGCTTTCTTT. Amino acids: CASSLDRDGTEAFF. Full variable domain (missing parts from reference TRBV7-6 and TRBJ1-1): GAGVSQSPRYKVTKRGQDVALRCDPISGHVSLYWYRQALGQGPEFLTYFNYEAQQDKSGLPNDRFSAERPEGSISTLTIQRTEQRDSAMYRCASSLDRDGTEAFFGQGTRLTVV.

Turning to this clone: Its ends do not fully match the called genes, so a read error is possible. At the DNA level, this CDR3 is encoded by other sequences in the same sample as well. J is TRBJ1-6 and V is TRBV30; TRBD1 matches at 8 bases. The CDR3 is made up of 13 amino acids. Germline-derived CDR1 and CDR2 are GTSNPN and SVGIG (reference sequence). In nucleotides, the CDR3 is TGTGCCTGGCTGGGACAGGATAATTCCCCCCTCCACTTT. This sequence encodes CAWLGQDNSPLHF.

This clone occurred a few times. The chain carries TRBV2 and TRBJ1-1; D remains unclear. The CDR3 has 14 amino acids. Trimming removed 5 bases from V and 1 base from J, with 11 bases in between. Looked up from germline, CDR1 is SNHLY and CDR2 is FYNNEI. CDR3 residues: CASSQRVGNTEAFF. CDR3 in DNA: TGTGCCAGCAGTCAGCGGGTTGGGAACACTGAAGCTTTCTTT.

This chain connects TRBV5-5 to TRBJ1-3; D unclear. Deletions cut 1 base from V and 0 bases from J, with 11 bases between. Germline V gene lookup returns CDR1 SGHKS and CDR2 YYEKEE (reference sequence). There are 16 residues in the CDR3. Here the CDR3 reads CASSLLIGSSGNTIYF. The CDR3 bases are TGTGCCAGCAGCTTGTTGATCGGGAGCTCTGGAAACACCATATATTTT.

The chain couples TRBV27 to TRBJ1-2, with 7 bases that match TRBD1. Germline trimming cut 6 bases from V and 9 bases from J; bases unmatched to any gene: 7. The CDR3 length is 12 residues. CDR1 is MNHEY, CDR2 SMNVEV, per germline (reference sequence). CDR3 in DNA: TGTGCCAGCAGCCGTACAGGGGACAGCTACACCTTC. It encodes CASSRTGDSYTF.

This chain uses TRBV28 with TRBJ2-2; 11 bases map to TRBD1. This CDR3 has 14 amino acids. V trimming: 8 bases; J trimming: 5 bases; junction bases outside the gene matches: 4. The germline V gene has CDR1 MDHEN and CDR2 SYDVKM. CDR3 protein: CASAGTGGTGELFF. In nucleotides, the CDR3 is TGTGCCAGCGCAGGGACAGGGGGTACCGGGGAGCTGTTTTTT.

This clone turned up a few times. This chain uses TRBV7-3 with TRBJ2-2; D unresolved. The V gene lost 1 base and the J gene lost 4 bases, with 10 bases spanning the gap. CDR1 and CDR2 from the germline V gene are SGHTA and FQGTGA. This CDR3 region has 15 residues. The CDR3 loop is CASSLMTTGTGELFF. The CDR3 DNA reads as TGTGCCAGCAGCTTAATGACCACGGGCACCGGGGAGCTGTTTTTT. Full variable domain (outside the CDR3, taken from reference TRBV7-3 and TRBJ2-2): GAGVSQTPSNKVTEKGKYVELRCDPISGHTALYWYRQSLGQGPEFLIYFQGTGAADDSGLPNDRFFAVRPEGSVSTLKIQRTERGDSAVYLCASSLMTTGTGELFFGEGSRLTVL.

The gene calls are TRBV9 and TRBJ1-5; TRBD1 is a possible D gene (5 bases). This CDR3 has 12 amino acids. The germline V and J ends were trimmed by 4 bases and 8 bases, with 10 bases remaining between them. The V gene's germline CDR1 is SGDLS and CDR2 YYNGEE. The CDR3 loop reads CASSNPGKPQHF. The CDR3 region has the DNA TGTGCCAGCAGCAACCCAGGGAAGCCCCAGCATTTT. Based on the CDR3 plus reference TRBV9 and TRBJ1-5, the full variable domain is DSGVTQTPKHLITATGQRVTLRCSPRSGDLSVYWYQQSLDQGLQFLIQYYNGEERAKGNILERFSAQQFPDLHSELNLSSLELGDSALYFCASSNPGKPQHFGDGTRLSIL.

The rearrangement uses TRBV2 and TRBJ2-7; D is possibly TRBD1 (5 bases). The germline V gene encodes CDR1 SNHLY and CDR2 FYNNEI. Trimming took 3 bases from V and 1 from J, leaving 7 bases between them. The length of the CDR3 is 13 residues. CDR3 sequence reads: CASSDRQSYEQYF. The CDR3 nucleotides read TGTGCCAGCAGTGATAGACAGTCCTACGAGCAGTACTTC.

The V and J genes are TRBV25-1 and TRBJ2-5; 11 bases map to TRBD2. The J call is doubtful: the DNA matches TRBJ2-7 better. Germline V gene data show CDR1 as MGHDK and CDR2 as SYGVNS. This CDR3 contains 15 residues. The CDR3 bases are TGTGCCAGCAGTGGCGGGACTAGCGGAACCTACGAGCAGTACTTC. It encodes CASSGGTSGTYEQYF.

This clone came up a few times. This rearrangement joins TRBV18 to TRBJ1-1, with D unresolved. The CDR3 is 13 amino acids. V lost 2 bases and J lost 4, with 8 bases in between. CDR1 and CDR2 (germline): KGHSH, LQKENI. CDR3 residues: CASSPKGGTEAFF. CDR3 in DNA: TGTGCCAGCTCACCAAAAGGCGGCACTGAAGCTTTCTTT.

CDR3 nucleotide sequence: TGTGCCAGCAGCCCGACTAGCGGGATGGAGACCCAGTACTTC. Translation gives CASSPTSGMETQYF. The V call is TRBV7-8, the J call TRBJ2-5, with 11 bases fitting TRBD2. Germline V lookup: CDR1 SGHVS, CDR2 FQNEAQ. V lost 5 bases and J lost 5; bases outside the gene matches: 4. There are 14 residues in the CDR3. The full variable domain, its missing parts supplied by reference TRBV7-8 and TRBJ2-5, is GAGVSQSPRYKVAKRGQDVALRCDPISGHVSLFWYQQALGQGPEFLTYFQNEAQLDKSGLPSDRFFAERPEGSVSTLKIQRTQQEDSAVYLCASSPTSGMETQYFGPGTRLLVL.

This clone was seen only a few times. The rearrangement uses TRBV19 and TRBJ2-5, with TRBD1 as a possible D gene (6 bases). Trimming cost V 5 bases and J 2 bases, with 15 bases left between them. Germline V CDR1 and CDR2: LNHDA, SQIVND (reference sequence). CDR3 length equals 15 residues. The CDR3 DNA follows: TGTGCCAGTAGTTCCGGGACATTGAAGCAAGAGACCCAGTACTTC. Translated, it gives CASSSGTLKQETQYF.

The chain recombines TRBV7-3 with TRBJ2-1, with D possibly matching TRBD1 (5 bases). Germline values: CDR1 SGHTA, CDR2 FQGTGA. CDR3 size: 15 residues. V gave up 1 base and J gave up 4 bases, with 11 bases separating them. The CDR3 bases are TGTGCCAGCAGCTTAAACCCAGGGCATTACAATGAGCAGTTCTTC. This translates into CASSLNPGHYNEQFF.

The rearrangement joins TRBV5-1 to TRBJ1-1, with TRBD1 matching 8 bases. This CDR3 contains 15 residues. Germline values: CDR1 SGHRS, CDR2 YFSETQ. The J segment lost 7 bases and the V segment lost 7 bases, leaving 15 bases of the junction unmatched. CDR3 residues: CASQPLGNRGIEAFF. The DNA of the CDR3 is TGCGCCAGCCAGCCGTTGGGAAACAGGGGGATTGAAGCTTTCTTT.

In the case of this clone: Other nucleotide sequences from this sample produce the same CDR3. The chain has TRBV7-2 and TRBJ2-5, with 9 bases identical to TRBD2. The CDR3 is 14 residues long. Germline V CDR1 and CDR2: SGHTA, FQGNSA. The junction had 1 base not matched to a gene; V was cut back by 3 bases and J by 2 bases. The chain's CDR3 is CASSLTSGQETQYF. In nucleotides, the CDR3 is TGTGCCAGCAGCTTGACTAGCGGACAAGAGACCCAGTACTTC.

V and J are TRBV4-1 and TRBJ2-1; 7 bases fit TRBD1. In germline, CDR1 is MGHRA, CDR2 YSYEKL. The CDR3 is made up of 17 amino acids. The ends lost 4 bases at V and 3 bases at J; junction bases unmatched: 12. The CDR3 nucleotides are TGCGCCAGCAGCCGCCGCCTCGGACAGGCGGGCTACAATGAGCAGTTCTTC. This gives the protein CASSRRLGQAGYNEQFF.

This rearrangement joins TRBV4-1 to TRBJ2-5, with 10 bases fitting TRBD2. Germline CDR1 reads MGHRA; CDR2 reads YSYEKL. Losses at the gene ends were 5 bases for V and 2 bases for J; bases not matched to a gene: 2. This CDR3 has 14 amino acids. The CDR3 loop is CASSLGLAQETQYF. For the CDR3, the DNA is TGCGCCAGCAGCTTGGGACTAGCGCAAGAGACCCAGTACTTC.

The chain couples TRBV5-1 to TRBJ1-1, with 8 bases lining up with TRBD1. CDR1 is SGHRS and CDR2 is YFSETQ in the germline V gene. This CDR3 region has 14 residues. Trimming cost V 4 bases and J 6 bases; bases outside gene matches: 8. DNA of the CDR3: TGCGCCAGCAGCGAGGGAGGACAGGGCTCTGAAGCTTTCTTT. Its translation is CASSEGGQGSEAFF.

This clone has a handful of counts. J is TRBJ1-6 and V is TRBV5-4; no clear D gene. The CDR3 runs 13 residues. With 4 bases removed from V and 7 bases from J, the gap between germline ends came to 9 bases. Germline V lookup: CDR1 SGHNT, CDR2 YYREEE (reference sequence). CDR3 bases: TGTGCCAGCAGCCTAACCCAAAATTCACCCCTCCACTTT. It yields the protein CASSLTQNSPLHF.

CDR3 sequence: CAWSVLTAGGELFF. CDR3 DNA: TGTGCCTGGAGTGTCCTGACAGCTGGCGGGGAGCTGTTTTTT. The gene calls are TRBV30 and TRBJ2-2; D possibly corresponds to TRBD1 (5 bases). In germline, CDR1 is GTSNPN, CDR2 SVGIG (reference sequence). V lost 0 bases and J 7 bases, leaving 12 bases between the germline ends. The CDR3 has 14 residues.

The rearrangement joins TRBV27 to TRBJ2-5, with D uncertain. The germline V gene has CDR1 MNHEY and CDR2 SMNVEV (reference sequence). CDR3 length: 11 residues. V lost 3 bases, J lost 5 bases, and 4 bases lay in between. The CDR3 reads CASSFRETQYF. CDR3 sequence (DNA): TGTGCCAGCAGTTTCCGGGAGACCCAGTACTTC.

The V call is TRBV19, the J call TRBJ1-4; no clear D gene. The V gene's germline CDR1 is LNHDA and CDR2 SQIVND (reference sequence). Deletions cut 3 bases from V and 10 bases from J, with 9 bases between. The CDR3 extends over 12 amino acids. The chain's CDR3 is CASSINKSKLFF. CDR3 coding DNA: TGTGCCAGTAGTATCAACAAATCAAAACTGTTTTTT.